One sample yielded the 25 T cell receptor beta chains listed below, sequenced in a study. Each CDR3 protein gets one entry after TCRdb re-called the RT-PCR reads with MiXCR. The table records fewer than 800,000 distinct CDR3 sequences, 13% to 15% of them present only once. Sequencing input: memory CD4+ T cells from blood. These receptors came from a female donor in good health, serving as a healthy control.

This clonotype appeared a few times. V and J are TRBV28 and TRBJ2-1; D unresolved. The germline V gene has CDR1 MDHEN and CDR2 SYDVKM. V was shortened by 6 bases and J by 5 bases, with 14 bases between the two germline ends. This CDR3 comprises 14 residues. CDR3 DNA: TGTGCCAGCAGCCGCCCAAGTGCTGACAATGAGCAGTTCTTC. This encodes CASSRPSADNEQFF. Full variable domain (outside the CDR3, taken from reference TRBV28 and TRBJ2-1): DVKVTQSSRYLVKRTGEKVFLECVQDMDHENMFWYRQDPGLGLRLIYFSYDVKMKEKGDIPEGYSVSREKKERFSLILESASTNQTSMYLCASSRPSADNEQFFGPGTRLTVL.

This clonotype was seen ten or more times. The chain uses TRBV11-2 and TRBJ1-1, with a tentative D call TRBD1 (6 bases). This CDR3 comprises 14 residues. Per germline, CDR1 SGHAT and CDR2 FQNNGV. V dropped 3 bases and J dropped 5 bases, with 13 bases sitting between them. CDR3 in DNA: TGTGCCAGCAGCTTTACTTCGACAGGTACTGAAGCTTTCTTT. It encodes CASSFTSTGTEAFF.

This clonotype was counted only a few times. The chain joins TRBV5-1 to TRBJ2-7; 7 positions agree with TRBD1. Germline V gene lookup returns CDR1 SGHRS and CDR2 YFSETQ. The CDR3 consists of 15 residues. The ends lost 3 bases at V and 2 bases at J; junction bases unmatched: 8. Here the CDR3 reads CASSYTGERAYEQYF. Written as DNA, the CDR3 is TGCGCCAGCAGCTATACAGGGGAAAGGGCCTACGAGCAGTACTTC.

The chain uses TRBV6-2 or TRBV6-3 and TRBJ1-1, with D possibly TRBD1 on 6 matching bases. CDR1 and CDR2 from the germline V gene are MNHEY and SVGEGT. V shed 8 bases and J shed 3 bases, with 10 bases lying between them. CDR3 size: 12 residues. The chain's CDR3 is CASGRGYTEAFF. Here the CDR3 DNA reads TGTGCCAGCGGGAGGGGGTACACTGAAGCTTTCTTT.

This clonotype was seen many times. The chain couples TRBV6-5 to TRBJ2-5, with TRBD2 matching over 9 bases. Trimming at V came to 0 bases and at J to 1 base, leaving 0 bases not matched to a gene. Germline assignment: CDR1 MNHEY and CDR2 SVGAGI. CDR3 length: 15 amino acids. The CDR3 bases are TGTGCCAGCAGTTACTCGCGGGGGGGCCAAGAGACCCAGTACTTC. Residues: CASSYSRGGQETQYF.

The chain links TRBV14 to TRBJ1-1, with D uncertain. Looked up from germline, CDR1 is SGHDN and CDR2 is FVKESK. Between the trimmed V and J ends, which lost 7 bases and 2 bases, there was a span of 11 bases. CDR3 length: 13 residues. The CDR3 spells CASTANLNTEAFF. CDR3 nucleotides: TGTGCCAGCACCGCTAACTTAAACACTGAAGCTTTCTTT. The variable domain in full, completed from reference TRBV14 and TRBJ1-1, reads EAGVTQFPSHSVIEKGQTVTLRCDPISGHDNLYWYRRVMGKEIKFLLHFVKESKQDESGMPNNRFLAERTGGTYSTLKVQPAELEDSGVYFCASTANLNTEAFFGQGTRLTVV.

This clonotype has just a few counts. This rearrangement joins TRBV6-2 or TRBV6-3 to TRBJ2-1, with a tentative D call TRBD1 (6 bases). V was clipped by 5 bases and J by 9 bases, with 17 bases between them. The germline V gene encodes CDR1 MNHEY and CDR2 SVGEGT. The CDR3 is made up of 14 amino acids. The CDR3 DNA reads TGTGCCAGCAGTGACCAACAGGGAACGGGTGAGCAGTTCTTC. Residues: CASSDQQGTGEQFF.

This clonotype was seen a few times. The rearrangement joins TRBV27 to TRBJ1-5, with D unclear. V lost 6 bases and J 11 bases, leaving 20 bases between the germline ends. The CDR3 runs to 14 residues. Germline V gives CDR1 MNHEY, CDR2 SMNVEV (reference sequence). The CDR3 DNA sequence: TGTGCCAGCAGGGACGCCGTGGGCAGGTCGGCCCAGCATTTT. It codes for CASRDAVGRSAQHF.

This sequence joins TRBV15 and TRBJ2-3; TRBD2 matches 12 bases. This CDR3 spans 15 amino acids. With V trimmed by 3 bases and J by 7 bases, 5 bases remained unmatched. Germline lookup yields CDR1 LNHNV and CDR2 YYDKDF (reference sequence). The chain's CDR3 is CATSRLAGGPYTQYF. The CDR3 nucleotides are TGTGCCACCAGCAGGCTAGCGGGGGGGCCTTATACGCAGTATTTT.

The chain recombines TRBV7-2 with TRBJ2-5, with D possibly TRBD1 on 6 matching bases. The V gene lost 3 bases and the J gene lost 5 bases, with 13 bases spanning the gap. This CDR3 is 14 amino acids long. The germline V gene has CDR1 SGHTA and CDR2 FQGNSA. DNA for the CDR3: TGTGCCAGCAGCTTCCAGGGGACGGGGGAGACCCAGTACTTC. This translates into CASSFQGTGETQYF.

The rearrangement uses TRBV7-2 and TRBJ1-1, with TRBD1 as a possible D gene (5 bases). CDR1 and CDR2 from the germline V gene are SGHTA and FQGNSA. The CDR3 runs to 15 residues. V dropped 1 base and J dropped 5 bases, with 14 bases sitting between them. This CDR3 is CASSLVSGFGTEAFF. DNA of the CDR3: TGTGCCAGCAGCTTAGTATCAGGGTTTGGAACTGAAGCTTTCTTT.

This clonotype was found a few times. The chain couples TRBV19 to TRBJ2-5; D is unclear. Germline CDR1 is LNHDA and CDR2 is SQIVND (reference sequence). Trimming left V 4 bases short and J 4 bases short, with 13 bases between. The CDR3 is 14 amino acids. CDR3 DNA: TGTGCCAGTAGTACGCACGGTGAGGCAGAGACCCAGTACTTC. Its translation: CASSTHGEAETQYF.

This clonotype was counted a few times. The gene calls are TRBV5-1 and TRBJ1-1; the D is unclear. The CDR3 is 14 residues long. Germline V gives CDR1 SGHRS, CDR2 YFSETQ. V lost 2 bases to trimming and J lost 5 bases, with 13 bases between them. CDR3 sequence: CASSFSSTDTEAFF. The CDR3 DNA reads TGCGCCAGCAGCTTTTCTTCTACAGATACTGAAGCTTTCTTT.

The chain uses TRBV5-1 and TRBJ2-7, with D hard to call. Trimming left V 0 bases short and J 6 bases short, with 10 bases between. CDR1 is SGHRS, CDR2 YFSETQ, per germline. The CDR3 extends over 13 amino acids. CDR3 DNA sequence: TGCGCCAGCAGCTTGGAAGGATGGGGCGAGCAGTACTTC. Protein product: CASSLEGWGEQYF.

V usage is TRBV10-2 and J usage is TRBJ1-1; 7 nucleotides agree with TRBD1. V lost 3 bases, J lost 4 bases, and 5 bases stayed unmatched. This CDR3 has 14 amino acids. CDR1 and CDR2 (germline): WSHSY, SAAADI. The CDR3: CASSDRQGGTEAFF. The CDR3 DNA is TGCGCCAGCAGTGACCGACAGGGCGGCACTGAAGCTTTCTTT.

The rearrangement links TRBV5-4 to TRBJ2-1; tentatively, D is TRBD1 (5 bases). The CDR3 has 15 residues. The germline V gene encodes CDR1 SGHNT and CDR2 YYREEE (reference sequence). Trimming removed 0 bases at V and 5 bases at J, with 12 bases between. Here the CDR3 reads CASSLGAQANNEQFF. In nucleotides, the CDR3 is TGTGCCAGCAGCTTGGGAGCACAGGCGAACAATGAGCAGTTCTTC.

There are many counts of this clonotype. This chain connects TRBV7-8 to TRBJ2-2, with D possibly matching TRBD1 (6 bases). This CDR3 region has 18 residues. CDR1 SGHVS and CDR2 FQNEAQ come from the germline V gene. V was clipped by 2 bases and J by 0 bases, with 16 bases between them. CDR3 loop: CASSLRVRQAANTGELFF. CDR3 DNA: TGTGCCAGCAGCTTACGTGTGAGACAGGCAGCGAACACCGGGGAGCTGTTTTTT.

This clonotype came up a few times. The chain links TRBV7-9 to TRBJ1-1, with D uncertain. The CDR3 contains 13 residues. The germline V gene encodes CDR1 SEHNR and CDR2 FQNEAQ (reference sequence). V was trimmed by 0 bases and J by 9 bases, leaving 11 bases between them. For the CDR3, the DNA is TGTGCCAGCAGCTTAGCAAGGGATACCCAAGCTTTCTTT. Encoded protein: CASSLARDTQAFF.

The CDR3 nucleotides are TGTGCCAGCAGTTTCCAACAGGGCCTCCAAGAGACCCAGTACTTC. It is translated as CASSFQQGLQETQYF. The chain is built from TRBV12-3 or TRBV12-4 and TRBJ2-5; TRBD1 might be the D (6 bases). V lost 3 bases, J lost 1 base, and 12 bases lay in between. The CDR3 is 15 residues long.

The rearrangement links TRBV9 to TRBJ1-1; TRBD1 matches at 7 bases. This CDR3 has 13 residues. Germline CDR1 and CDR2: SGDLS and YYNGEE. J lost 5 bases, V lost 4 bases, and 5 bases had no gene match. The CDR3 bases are TGTGCCAGCAGCCGGGACAGTCCTACTGAAGCTTTCTTT. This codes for CASSRDSPTEAFF. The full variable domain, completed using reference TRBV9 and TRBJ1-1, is DSGVTQTPKHLITATGQRVTLRCSPRSGDLSVYWYQQSLDQGLQFLIQYYNGEERAKGNILERFSAQQFPDLHSELNLSSLELGDSALYFCASSRDSPTEAFFGQGTRLTVV.

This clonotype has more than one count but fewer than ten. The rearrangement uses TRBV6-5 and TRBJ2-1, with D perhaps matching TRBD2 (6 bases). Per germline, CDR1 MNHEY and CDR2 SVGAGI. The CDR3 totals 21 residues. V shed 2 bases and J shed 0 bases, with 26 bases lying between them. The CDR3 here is CASSYQGPGLGLSSSYNEQFF. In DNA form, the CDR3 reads TGTGCCAGCAGTTACCAGGGCCCGGGACTTGGACTTTCAAGCTCCTACAATGAGCAGTTCTTC.

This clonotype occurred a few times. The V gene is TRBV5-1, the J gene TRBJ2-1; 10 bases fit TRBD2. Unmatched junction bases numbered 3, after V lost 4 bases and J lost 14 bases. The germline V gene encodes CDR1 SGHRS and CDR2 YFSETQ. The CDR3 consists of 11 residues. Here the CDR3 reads CASSTGTSEFF. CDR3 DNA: TGCGCCAGCAGCACGGGGACTAGCGAGTTCTTC. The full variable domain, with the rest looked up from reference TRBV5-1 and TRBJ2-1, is KAGVTQTPRYLIKTRGQQVTLSCSPISGHRSVSWYQQTPGQGLQFLFEYFSETQRNKGNFPGRFSGRQFSNSRSEMNVSTLELGDSALYLCASSTGTSEFFGPGTRLTVL.

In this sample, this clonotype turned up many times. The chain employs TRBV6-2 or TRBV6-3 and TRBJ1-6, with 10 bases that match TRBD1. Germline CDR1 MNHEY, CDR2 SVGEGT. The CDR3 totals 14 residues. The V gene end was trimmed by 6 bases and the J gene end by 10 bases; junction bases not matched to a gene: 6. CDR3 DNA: TGTGCCAGCAGGCCCGGACAGGGGGGCTCACCCCTCCACTTT. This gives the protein CASRPGQGGSPLHF.

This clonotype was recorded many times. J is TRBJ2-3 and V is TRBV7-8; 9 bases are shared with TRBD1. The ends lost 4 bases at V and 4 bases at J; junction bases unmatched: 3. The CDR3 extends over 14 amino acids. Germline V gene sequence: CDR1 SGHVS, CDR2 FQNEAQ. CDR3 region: CASSYRDRADTQYF. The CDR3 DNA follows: TGTGCCAGCAGCTACCGGGACAGGGCAGATACGCAGTATTTT.

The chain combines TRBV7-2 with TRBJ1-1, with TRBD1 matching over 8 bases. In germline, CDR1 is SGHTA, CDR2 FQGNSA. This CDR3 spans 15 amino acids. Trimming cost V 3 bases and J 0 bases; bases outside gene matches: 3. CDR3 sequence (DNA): TGTGCCAGCAGCTTGCAGGGGGCATTGAACACTGAAGCTTTCTTT. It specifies CASSLQGALNTEAFF.